This TCR beta chain was identified during a study of T cell repertoires in cytomegalovirus infection (dated by TCRdb to 2018 to 2020). About the investigation overall: Alongside well-studied HLA-B-restricted epitopes, the peptide stimulations were aimed at recently identified HLA-C-restricted CMV epitopes, whose presentation resists viral immunomodulation. Donor HLA type was relevant to the analysis, because carriage of CMV infection together with the matching HLA type was indicated by public TCR beta signatures.

There are a few counts of this clonotype. Its antigen remains unidentified. No base quality information exists; no much larger clone differs at one position. Paper-wide results and their limitations: Cumulative frequency of public TCR beta family members discriminated carriers of CMV infection plus the relevant HLA type in this cohort and an independent 352-donor cohort. The ex vivo response was dominated by HLA-C-restricted CMV-specific TCR beta clonotypes, which also provided the single most frequent clonotype in two of eight donors.

V was cut back by 6 bases and J by 5 bases, leaving a gap of 13 bases between them. Looking up the germline V gene yields CDR1 SGHTA and CDR2 FQGNSA. From the cysteine through the phenylalanine, the CDR3 covers 14 amino acids. Of all the DNA, just the CDR3 is kept, 42 bases in frame from base 1. TCRdb names Illumina HiSeq 1500 as the instrument used. The public sequencing data were trimmed at Q25 with fastp and processed into clonotypes with MiXCR by TCRdb, which kept only in-frame beta chains. Every CDR3 protein is listed once, alongside the most common genes and DNA of its rows. The sample profile shows 450,000 to 650,000 distinct CDR3 sequences; around 40% of them were found once. The leading ten clones occupy around 46% of the sample. Read against the paper, the sample's treatment or condition label means: in vitro stimulation with specific CMV peptide epitopes to enrich CMV-specific T cells.

This clonotype was sampled from a human donor in good health (CMV status not recorded). Some clones in this sample may be carry-over from other donors' samples. The rearrangement combines TRBV7-2 with TRBJ1-4; no confident D gene assignment can be made. This specimen consisted of cultured PBMCs, obtained from culture after CMV antigen stimulation. In nucleotide form, the sequence is TGTGCCAGCAGTACCGGAGGAGGGAATGAAAAACTGTTTTTT. This translates into CASSTGGGNEKLFF.